What follows describes a single T cell receptor (beta chain). Its cognate antigen is unknown. The CDR3 totals 13 residues. Germline V CDR1 and CDR2: KGHSH, LQKENI. After removal of 3 bases from V and 8 bases from J, the junction contained 6 bases not matched to a gene. This sample stems from a study of CD4 T cells in relation to SARS-CoV-2 and coronaviruses. Unexposed donor CD4+ T cells date from about 2011-2018, before the COVID-19 pandemic. After roughly ten days of culture, CD4+ T cells were isolated. The protocol was immunoSEQ multiplex PCR, while the TCRdb copy is restricted to in-frame clones and leaves out a portion. In the table there are over 25,000 clones, 75% of which are singletons.

The sequenced material came from CD4+ T cells from PBMCs, cultured in vitro. This chain connects TRBV18 to TRBJ1-2; TRBD1 aligns across 7 bases. This sequence originates from a human donor in good health. CDR3 DNA sequence: TGTGCCAGCTCACCTACCGACAGGGAGGGCTACACCTTC. It translates to CASSPTDREGYTF.